One sample yielded the 17 T cell receptor beta chains listed below, sequenced in a study of T cells after yellow fever vaccination. TCRdb used MiXCR to reprocess the 5' RACE reads, holding one entry per CDR3 protein. This sample carries about 250,000 distinct CDR3 sequences, more than 3.5% of them seen once, and the ten largest clones take over 15%. The sample consisted of PBMCs, taken 15 days after the yellow fever booster vaccination. These receptors were taken from a man between 18 and 29 years old who received the YFV17D yellow fever vaccine.

The chain uses TRBV6-2 or TRBV6-3 and TRBJ2-7; D gene unclear. The CDR3 has 14 residues. V lost 6 bases and J lost 4, with 16 bases in between. Germline V lookup: CDR1 MNHEY, CDR2 SVGEGT. CDR3 nucleotides: TGTGCCAGCAGCCCTCCGGGCGGATTTTACGAGCAGTACTTC. This codes for CASSPPGGFYEQYF.

This clonotype was seen at least ten times. This chain joins TRBV20-1 and TRBJ2-5, with 9 bases identical to TRBD2. V lost 0 bases to trimming and J lost 4 bases; unmatched junction nucleotides: 12. The germline V gene encodes CDR1 DFQATT and CDR2 SNEGSKA (reference sequence). The CDR3 totals 17 residues. Here the CDR3 DNA reads TGCAGTGCTAGAGATCGGGTGCGCGGGGGGGCCGGAGAGACCCAGTACTTC. It specifies CSARDRVRGGAGETQYF.

This clonotype was picked up many times. The chain employs TRBV4-3 and TRBJ2-4, with D perhaps matching TRBD1 or TRBD2 (5 bases each). This CDR3 is 14 amino acids long. CDR1 and CDR2 (germline): LGHNA, YSLEER. V lost 4 bases, J lost 11 bases, and 18 bases lay in between. CDR3 in amino acids: CASSPSAGAEVQYF. The CDR3 bases are TGCGCCAGCAGCCCCTCGGCCGGGGCTGAGGTTCAGTACTTC.

This clonotype was counted ten times or more. The gene calls are TRBV6-2 or TRBV6-3 and TRBJ2-3; D may be TRBD1 (5 bases). V was shortened by 4 bases and J by 2 bases, with 16 bases between the two germline ends. Germline CDR1 MNHEY, CDR2 SVGEGT. The CDR3 covers 16 residues. The CDR3, as DNA: TGTGCCAGCAGTTGCACGAGACAGAAACCCACAGATACGCAGTATTTT. Translated: CASSCTRQKPTDTQYF.

This clonotype was picked up many times. The V and J genes are TRBV12-3 or TRBV12-4 and TRBJ2-7; 7 bases match TRBD2. The CDR3 extends over 13 amino acids. Unmatched junction bases numbered 8, after V lost 6 bases and J lost 6 bases. The chain's CDR3 is CASSPAWGGEQYF. The CDR3 coding sequence is TGTGCCAGCAGCCCGGCATGGGGGGGCGAGCAGTACTTC.

There are many counts of this clonotype. The chain joins TRBV30 to TRBJ1-1, with D perhaps TRBD1 (5 bases). Germline V gives CDR1 GTSNPN, CDR2 SVGIG (reference sequence). This CDR3 region has 11 residues. The ends were cut back, 3 bases at V and 8 bases at J, with 10 bases in the middle. CDR3 sequence reads: CAWRPYREAFF. The CDR3 DNA reads TGTGCCTGGAGGCCTTACAGGGAAGCTTTCTTT.

The chain links TRBV28 to TRBJ2-7; D may be TRBD2 (5 bases). The CDR3 runs 15 residues. CDR1 and CDR2 (germline): MDHEN, SYDVKM. V was trimmed by 7 bases and J by 1 base, leaving 17 bases between them. The CDR3 region has the DNA TGTGCCAGCAACTCACCGGGGTCAAGTTCCTACGAGCAGTACTTC. It yields the protein CASNSPGSSSYEQYF.

This clonotype was observed many times. This chain joins TRBV20-1 and TRBJ2-1; 14 bases align to TRBD2. The length of the CDR3 is 17 residues. Trimming took 0 bases from V and 6 from J; bases not matched to a gene: 7. CDR1 DFQATT and CDR2 SNEGSKA come from the germline V gene (reference sequence). The CDR3 DNA is TGCAGTGCTAGAGATAGGGGACTAGCGGGGGCCCCCAATGAGCAGTTCTTC. Protein product: CSARDRGLAGAPNEQFF.

In this sample, this clonotype turned up many times. The CDR3 coding sequence is TGCGCCAGCAGCTTGGTTCCCCCGCGGACCCAGTACTTC. Residues: CASSLVPPRTQYF. This chain connects TRBV5-1 to TRBJ2-5; D not certain. This CDR3 is built from 13 residues. Per germline, CDR1 SGHRS and CDR2 YFSETQ. The V end lost 0 bases, the J end lost 7 bases, and 10 bases lay between the germline ends.

Ten or more counts support this clonotype. This CDR3 is CASSEQGTGYTF. The CDR3 DNA is TGTGCCAGCAGTGAACAGGGGACTGGCTACACCTTC. The chain carries TRBV2 and TRBJ1-2; TRBD1 is a possible D gene (6 bases). The CDR3 is made up of 12 amino acids. Trimming took off 2 bases at V and 7 bases at J, with 8 bases between the two ends. Germline CDR1 SNHLY, CDR2 FYNNEI.

This clonotype was counted at least ten times. The rearrangement uses TRBV19 and TRBJ1-2, with D unresolved. CDR1 is LNHDA and CDR2 is SQIVND in the germline V gene (reference sequence). V lost 3 bases and J 1 base, leaving 9 bases between the germline ends. The length of the CDR3 is 14 residues. This CDR3 is CASSILGLNYGYTF. The CDR3 DNA follows: TGTGCCAGTAGTATCCTAGGACTTAACTATGGCTACACCTTC. The whole variable domain, remainder taken from reference TRBV19 and TRBJ1-2, is DGGITQSPKYLFRKEGQNVTLSCEQNLNHDAMYWYRQDPGQGLRLIYYSQIVNDFQKGDIAEGYSVSREKKESFPLTVTSAQKNPTAFYLCASSILGLNYGYTFGSGTRLTVV.

In this sample, this clonotype turned up many times. V and J are TRBV20-1 and TRBJ1-1; maybe TRBD1 (5 bases). V was trimmed by 6 bases and J by 0 bases, leaving 20 bases between them. This CDR3 is built from 16 residues. Germline V gene lookup returns CDR1 DFQATT and CDR2 SNEGSKA (reference sequence). The CDR3 sequence is CSARYRSSLMNTEAFF. The CDR3 nucleotides read TGCAGTGCCAGATACAGGTCCTCACTTATGAACACTGAAGCTTTCTTT.

Ten or more counts support this clonotype. This may be a read error, as it is one base from a much larger clone. The chain employs TRBV6-1 and TRBJ2-3, with 9 nucleotides matching TRBD2. Germline CDR1 reads MNHNS; CDR2 reads SASEGT. The CDR3 contains 15 residues. The V gene end was trimmed by 1 base and the J gene end by 2 bases; junction bases not matched to a gene: 1. The CDR3 region is CASSEGGGATDTQYF. The DNA of the CDR3 is TGTGCCAGCAGTGAAGGCGGGGGGGCCACAGATACGCAGTATTTT.

At least ten counts were recorded for this clonotype. V and J are TRBV6-5 and TRBJ2-3; 8 nucleotides align to TRBD1. The CDR3 length is 16 residues. Trimming at V came to 0 bases and at J to 0 bases, leaving 2 bases not matched to a gene. CDR1 is MNHEY and CDR2 is SVGAGI in the germline V gene. The DNA of the CDR3 is TGTGCCAGCAGTTACTCACAGGGGGAGAGCACAGATACGCAGTATTTT. This codes for CASSYSQGESTDTQYF.

This clonotype appeared many times. This chain connects TRBV15 to TRBJ2-7; D is perhaps TRBD1 or TRBD2 (5 bases each). Germline V gene lookup returns CDR1 LNHNV and CDR2 YYDKDF (reference sequence). The CDR3 is 14 amino acids. Trimming pared 5 bases from V and 5 bases from J, leaving 16 bases between. As DNA, the CDR3 is TGTGCCACCAGCCCAGGAGTCCGGGGCGACGAGCAGTACGTC. Amino acids: CATSPGVRGDEQYV.

This clonotype showed up many times. The chain joins TRBV5-1 to TRBJ2-5, with D hard to call. In germline, CDR1 is SGHRS, CDR2 YFSETQ. V dropped 3 bases and J dropped 5 bases, with 8 bases sitting between them. The CDR3 is 12 residues long. CDR3: CASSSGWETQYF. CDR3 DNA sequence: TGCGCCAGCAGCTCCGGATGGGAGACCCAGTACTTC.

This clonotype was recorded many times. The chain combines TRBV28 with TRBJ1-5, with 10 bases matching TRBD1. Germline V gives CDR1 MDHEN, CDR2 SYDVKM. V lost 8 bases to trimming and J lost 7 bases; unmatched junction nucleotides: 2. The CDR3 spans 12 residues. The CDR3 coding sequence is TGTGCCAGCTGGACAGGGGGGCAGCCCCAGCATTTT. Its translation is CASWTGGQPQHF.